These 32 T cell receptor beta chains share one sample of origin, sequenced in a study of cytotoxic CD8 clonotypes in ibrutinib-treated CLL (dated by TCRdb to the early 2020s). Preparation of the library involved the immunoSEQ multiplex PCR assay. Imported from immuneACCESS, the table was reduced by TCRdb to in-frame sequences with V and J called. These copies leave out some clones; in studies compared against another copy, an unresolved V gene accounts for under half, and the cause of the remainder is not known. Recorded for this sample are about 68,000 clones; about two thirds of them occurred a single time. The leading ten clones occupy around 5.8% of the sample. This specimen's time point label, per the study, means: 12 months on ibrutinib. The starting material was PBMCs, obtained after 12 months of ibrutinib treatment. The source of these receptors is a human donor with chronic lymphocytic leukemia.

J is TRBJ1-5 and V is TRBV6-1; D remains ambiguous. The CDR3 totals 14 residues. Trimming left V 0 bases short and J 0 bases short, with 3 bases between. The germline V gene has CDR1 MNHNS and CDR2 SASEGT. The CDR3 loop reads CASSEANSNQPQHF. CDR3 DNA: TGTGCCAGCAGTGAAGCGAATAGCAATCAGCCCCAGCATTTT.

This chain links TRBV18 with TRBJ1-1; D unresolved. This CDR3 has 13 residues. Trimming removed 3 bases from V and 5 bases from J, with 10 bases in between. Per the germline V gene, CDR1 is KGHSH and CDR2 is LQKENI. CDR3 DNA sequence: TGTGCCAGCTCACCCCGGGTGCAGACTGAAGCTTTCTTT. This gives the protein CASSPRVQTEAFF.

The V call is TRBV6-1, the J call TRBJ2-7, with a tentative D call TRBD2 (6 bases). The ends were cut back, 3 bases at V and 0 bases at J, with 12 bases in the middle. CDR1 and CDR2 (germline): MNHNS, SASEGT. CDR3 length: 15 amino acids. The CDR3 bases are TGTGCCAGCAGTGAGTTGGGGACTTCCTCCTACGAGCAGTACTTC. It yields the protein CASSELGTSSYEQYF.

V and J are TRBV5-4 and TRBJ1-1; 7 nucleotides match TRBD1. V lost 4 bases to trimming and J lost 4 bases; unmatched junction nucleotides: 7. The germline V gene has CDR1 SGHNT and CDR2 YYREEE (reference sequence). CDR3 length: 14 amino acids. The CDR3 coding sequence is TGTGCCAGCAGCCTAACAGGGGCGGGCACTGAAGCTTTCTTT. Its protein product is CASSLTGAGTEAFF.

The chain recombines TRBV5-6 with TRBJ1-2; TRBD1 agrees at 10 bases. Unmatched junction bases numbered 5, after V lost 4 bases and J lost 2 bases. Per germline, CDR1 SGHDT and CDR2 YYEEEE. This CDR3 contains 15 residues. The CDR3 region is CASSPGTGENYGYTF. The CDR3 DNA is TGTGCCAGCAGCCCCGGGACAGGGGAGAACTATGGCTACACCTTC.

This chain joins TRBV5-1 and TRBJ2-7; 8 bases match TRBD1. Germline-derived CDR1 and CDR2 are SGHRS and YFSETQ. The CDR3 consists of 16 residues. V was pared by 0 bases and J by 3 bases, with 8 bases of the junction left unmatched. CDR3 DNA sequence: TGCGCCAGCAGCTTGGGACTTACAGGGGGACGCTACGAGCAGTACTTC. Protein product: CASSLGLTGGRYEQYF.

The chain uses TRBV18 and TRBJ1-2, with TRBD1 matching 11 bases. V gave up 6 bases and J gave up 4 bases; unmatched junction bases: 7. This CDR3 spans 15 amino acids. Germline V gene lookup returns CDR1 KGHSH and CDR2 LQKENI. The CDR3 loop reads CASSLTDRGPYGYTF. The CDR3, as DNA: TGTGCCAGCTCCCTGACGGACAGGGGGCCCTATGGCTACACCTTC.

V usage is TRBV5-6 and J usage is TRBJ1-1, with a tentative D call TRBD1 (5 bases). The germline V and J ends were trimmed by 3 bases and 5 bases, with 11 bases remaining between them. Germline V CDR1 and CDR2: SGHDT, YYEEEE. The CDR3 is made up of 13 amino acids. The CDR3 here is CASSYGRGTEAFF. The CDR3 DNA sequence: TGTGCCAGCAGCTACGGCCGGGGGACTGAAGCTTTCTTT.

The gene calls are TRBV5-1 and TRBJ1-1, with D possibly being TRBD1 (6 bases). The germline V and J ends were trimmed by 5 bases and 7 bases, with 15 bases remaining between them. The CDR3 runs to 13 residues. Germline V gene sequence: CDR1 SGHRS, CDR2 YFSETQ. The CDR3 nucleotides are TGCGCCAGCAGTCCTAGACTACAGGGTGAAGCTTTCTTT. It encodes CASSPRLQGEAFF. The whole variable domain, filled in from reference TRBV5-1 and TRBJ1-1, reads KAGVTQTPRYLIKTRGQQVTLSCSPISGHRSVSWYQQTPGQGLQFLFEYFSETQRNKGNFPGRFSGRQFSNSRSEMNVSTLELGDSALYLCASSPRLQGEAFFGQGTRLTVV.

J is TRBJ1-1 and V is TRBV5-1; D gene uncertain. Germline CDR1 SGHRS, CDR2 YFSETQ. The CDR3 has 15 residues. Trimming took off 3 bases at V and 1 base at J, with 13 bases between the two ends. For the CDR3, the DNA is TGCGCCAGCAGCTCTGATCCACTCCAGAACACTGAAGCTTTCTTT. This codes for CASSSDPLQNTEAFF. The full variable domain, in which reference TRBV5-1 and TRBJ1-1 provide the parts outside the CDR3, is KAGVTQTPRYLIKTRGQQVTLSCSPISGHRSVSWYQQTPGQGLQFLFEYFSETQRNKGNFPGRFSGRQFSNSRSEMNVSTLELGDSALYLCASSSDPLQNTEAFFGQGTRLTVV.

The chain links TRBV7-2 to TRBJ2-2; D unclear. V dropped 1 base and J dropped 1 base, with 4 bases sitting between them. Per germline, CDR1 SGHTA and CDR2 FQGNSA. The CDR3 consists of 14 residues. CDR3 nucleotide sequence: TGTGCCAGCAGCTTAGTTAGGAACACCGGGGAGCTGTTTTTT. Protein sequence: CASSLVRNTGELFF.

The chain couples TRBV6-4 to TRBJ1-6; tentatively, D is TRBD1 (6 bases). This CDR3 region has 14 residues. The V gene's germline CDR1 is MRHNA and CDR2 SNTAGT. The V and J ends lost 4 bases and 5 bases respectively, with 9 bases between them. The DNA of the CDR3 is TGTGCCAGCAGTGGGCCAGGGGATAATTCACCCCTCCACTTT. This translates into CASSGPGDNSPLHF.

The chain has TRBV10-2 and TRBJ2-5; 7 bases line up with TRBD2. Germline CDR1 and CDR2: WSHSY and SAAADI. V dropped 6 bases and J dropped 3; count of bases not matched to a gene: 4. This CDR3 has 13 amino acids. The CDR3 sequence is CASRNLAEETQYF. The CDR3 DNA follows: TGCGCCAGCAGAAACCTAGCGGAAGAGACCCAGTACTTC.

This clone has a handful of counts. The CDR3 DNA reads TGTGCCAGCAGCTTAGATCCAGATTCACCCCTCCACTTT. Translated: CASSLDPDSPLHF. The rearrangement joins TRBV11-3 to TRBJ1-6; D not resolved. The CDR3 runs 13 residues. V gave up 0 bases and J gave up 8 bases, with 5 bases separating them. Germline CDR1 SGHNT, CDR2 YENEEA.

V usage is TRBV19 and J usage is TRBJ2-2, with D unclear. Trimming shortened V by 5 bases and J by 5 bases, and 18 bases separated the two germline ends. The germline V gene has CDR1 LNHDA and CDR2 SQIVND (reference sequence). The CDR3 has 16 residues. CDR3 sequence: CASSLKRKVWTGELFF. CDR3 nucleotides: TGTGCCAGTAGTTTGAAAAGAAAGGTGTGGACCGGGGAGCTGTTTTTT.

The chain has TRBV28 and TRBJ1-1; no firm D call. CDR1 is MDHEN and CDR2 is SYDVKM in the germline V gene. The length of the CDR3 is 12 residues. Deletions cut 8 bases from V and 3 bases from J, with 10 bases between. The CDR3 spells CASGYGYTEAFF. The CDR3 bases are TGTGCCAGCGGGTACGGGTACACTGAAGCTTTCTTT.

The chain uses TRBV14 and TRBJ2-4, with a weak D call TRBD2 (6 bases). Looked up from germline, CDR1 is SGHDN and CDR2 is FVKESK. The CDR3 runs 12 residues. V lost 0 bases, J lost 13 bases, and 10 bases lay in between. The CDR3 DNA sequence: TGTGCCAGCAGCCAAGATCAACTAGCCCAGTACTTC. It translates to CASSQDQLAQYF.

This clone was observed a handful of times. The genes are TRBV5-4 and TRBJ1-2; D may be TRBD1 (5 bases). Germline CDR1 and CDR2: SGHNT and YYREEE (reference sequence). V lost 1 base, J lost 7 bases, and 17 bases lay in between. This CDR3 contains 15 residues. The chain's CDR3 is CASSLILGQAGGYTF. The CDR3 nucleotides read TGTGCCAGCAGCTTGATACTGGGGCAGGCGGGTGGCTACACCTTC.

V usage is TRBV18 and J usage is TRBJ1-6; D not certain. Germline CDR1 reads KGHSH; CDR2 reads LQKENI. The CDR3 loop spans 15 amino acids. Trimming cost V 2 bases and J 5 bases, with 10 bases left between them. The chain's CDR3 is CASSPATGNNSPLHF. The CDR3 nucleotides read TGTGCCAGCTCACCAGCGACGGGTAATAATTCACCCCTCCACTTT. The full variable domain, in which reference TRBV18 and TRBJ1-6 provide the parts outside the CDR3, is NAGVMQNPRHLVRRRGQEARLRCSPMKGHSHVYWYRQLPEEGLKFMVYLQKENIIDESGMPKERFSAEFPKEGPSILRIQQVVRGDSAAYFCASSPATGNNSPLHFGNGTRLTVT.

This chain uses TRBV5-1 with TRBJ2-5; D gene uncertain. CDR1 and CDR2 from the germline V gene are SGHRS and YFSETQ. The CDR3 sequence is 13 residues long. Trimming removed 4 bases at V and 4 bases at J, with 11 bases between. CDR3 in amino acids: CASSLIVGETQYF. DNA for the CDR3: TGCGCCAGCAGCCTAATAGTAGGAGAGACCCAGTACTTC. Combining the CDR3 with reference TRBV5-1 and TRBJ2-5 gives the whole variable domain KAGVTQTPRYLIKTRGQQVTLSCSPISGHRSVSWYQQTPGQGLQFLFEYFSETQRNKGNFPGRFSGRQFSNSRSEMNVSTLELGDSALYLCASSLIVGETQYFGPGTRLLVL.

The V gene is TRBV7-9, the J gene TRBJ1-4; D is unresolved. This CDR3 region has 13 residues. The V and J ends lost 7 bases and 7 bases respectively, with 13 bases between them. Germline-derived CDR1 and CDR2 are SEHNR and FQNEAQ (reference sequence). The CDR3 is CASTPLASEKLFF. The CDR3 coding sequence is TGTGCCAGCACCCCTCTGGCTTCTGAAAAACTGTTTTTT.

This clone was seen more than once but under ten times. V gene TRBV30 combines with J gene TRBJ1-6, with 9 bases identical to TRBD1. Germline loops: CDR1 GTSNPN, CDR2 SVGIG (reference sequence). Trimming removed 3 bases from V and 8 bases from J; junction bases left unmatched: 2. This CDR3 region has 13 residues. The CDR3 region has the DNA TGTGCCTGGAGGGGACAGGGTGATTCACCCCTCCACTTT. Its protein product is CAWRGQGDSPLHF.

J is TRBJ1-5 and V is TRBV23-1; D is possibly TRBD1 (6 bases). TRBV23-1 is reported as an ORF; its role is uncertain. V lost 2 bases and J 0 bases, leaving 11 bases between the germline ends. There are 16 residues in the CDR3. CDR3 bases: TGCGCCAGCAGTCAAAACAGGGTTCTTAGCAATCAGCCCCAGCATTTT. Its translation is CASSQNRVLSNQPQHF.

This clone turned up a few times. This chain uses TRBV5-1 with TRBJ1-6; D unresolved. In germline, CDR1 is SGHRS, CDR2 YFSETQ. The CDR3 is made up of 14 amino acids. Trimming removed 0 bases from V and 9 bases from J, with 10 bases in between. CDR3 amino acids: CASSLDLLSSPLHF. The CDR3 DNA reads TGCGCCAGCAGCTTGGACCTCCTCAGTTCACCCCTCCACTTT. The full variable domain, completed using reference TRBV5-1 and TRBJ1-6, is KAGVTQTPRYLIKTRGQQVTLSCSPISGHRSVSWYQQTPGQGLQFLFEYFSETQRNKGNFPGRFSGRQFSNSRSEMNVSTLELGDSALYLCASSLDLLSSPLHFGNGTRLTVT.

The chain joins TRBV27 to TRBJ1-6; perhaps TRBD1 as D (6 bases). CDR3 length: 19 amino acids. V lost 4 bases and J lost 6, with 25 bases in between. CDR1 and CDR2 (germline): MNHEY, SMNVEV (reference sequence). This CDR3 reads CASSSRFTDSGVGNSPLHF. The CDR3 DNA sequence: TGTGCCAGCAGTTCCCGGTTTACCGATTCAGGGGTTGGTAATTCACCCCTCCACTTT.

This sequence joins TRBV7-2 and TRBJ2-5; D perhaps matches TRBD1 (6 bases). Germline CDR1 SGHTA, CDR2 FQGNSA. Trimming removed 3 bases from V and 4 bases from J, with 9 bases in between. CDR3 length: 13 amino acids. CDR3 DNA: TGTGCCAGCAGCTTTATAGGGGGAGAGACCCAGTACTTC. Protein product: CASSFIGGETQYF.

The chain joins TRBV9 to TRBJ2-2, with unresolved D. This CDR3 is built from 12 residues. The V gene lost 4 bases and the J gene lost 7 bases, with 8 bases spanning the gap. Germline assignment: CDR1 SGDLS and CDR2 YYNGEE. CDR3 nucleotide sequence: TGTGCCAGCAGCTCCTCCGGCGGGGAGCTGTTTTTT. Translated, it gives CASSSSGGELFF.

The rearrangement uses TRBV9 and TRBJ2-3, with 15 bases lining up with TRBD2. Trimming removed 0 bases from V and 6 bases from J; junction bases left unmatched: 5. Germline values: CDR1 SGDLS, CDR2 YYNGEE. CDR3 length: 17 residues. CDR3 amino acids: CASSVGTSGGARDTQYF. In DNA, the CDR3 is TGTGCCAGCAGCGTAGGGACTAGCGGGGGGGCCAGGGATACGCAGTATTTT.

CDR3 region: CASSLGRGQSEKLFF. The CDR3 DNA is TGCGCCAGCAGCTTGGGCAGGGGGCAGTCGGAAAAACTGTTTTTT. V usage is TRBV5-1 and J usage is TRBJ1-4; TRBD1 agrees at 8 bases. Losses at the gene ends were 0 bases for V and 8 bases for J; bases not matched to a gene: 6. Germline CDR1 and CDR2: SGHRS and YFSETQ. The CDR3 is made up of 15 amino acids. Together with reference TRBV5-1 and TRBJ1-4, the CDR3 gives the full variable domain: KAGVTQTPRYLIKTRGQQVTLSCSPISGHRSVSWYQQTPGQGLQFLFEYFSETQRNKGNFPGRFSGRQFSNSRSEMNVSTLELGDSALYLCASSLGRGQSEKLFFGSGTQLSVL.

V gene TRBV9 combines with J gene TRBJ2-1; 14 bases are a match to TRBD2. Looked up from germline, CDR1 is SGDLS and CDR2 is YYNGEE. The V gene end was trimmed by 4 bases and the J gene end by 7 bases; junction bases not matched to a gene: 4. The CDR3 is 15 residues long. The CDR3 DNA is TGTGCCAGCAGCCTAGGACTAGCGGGGGGAAATGAGCAGTTCTTC. It encodes CASSLGLAGGNEQFF.

The CDR3 reads CASSDFLGREKETQYF. DNA for the CDR3: TGTGCCAGCAGTGACTTTCTAGGACGCGAAAAAGAGACCCAGTACTTC. This rearrangement joins TRBV6-4 to TRBJ2-5; D is uncertain. Germline CDR1 is MRHNA and CDR2 is SNTAGT. There are 16 residues in the CDR3. Trimming pared 1 base from V and 3 bases from J, leaving 15 bases between.

In its sample, this clone was seen a few times. J is TRBJ1-1 and V is TRBV2; D remains unclear. Germline lookup yields CDR1 SNHLY and CDR2 FYNNEI. The CDR3 consists of 13 residues. Deletions cut 5 bases from V and 0 bases from J, with 7 bases between. The CDR3, as DNA: TGTGCCAGCAGTTTCAAGATGAACACTGAAGCTTTCTTT. Protein: CASSFKMNTEAFF.